This entry features one TCR beta chain sequence. As yet, its antigen is unknown. The sample belongs to a study of CD8+CD57+ T cells in acquired aplastic anemia. General study results and limits: It was found that almost 30 CD8+ CDR3 sequences were shared between patients and controls.

This CDR3 is built from 14 residues. J gave up 5 bases and V 4 bases, and 6 bases lay outside the gene matches. Germline CDR1 reads SGHVT; CDR2 reads SQSDAQ. Profiling that covered TCR beta VDJ and CDR3 relied on genomic DNA as its template. Each CDR3 protein gets one entry after TCRdb re-called the reads with MiXCR. The sample yields 150,000 to 200,000 distinct CDR3 sequences, around 65% seen once. The chain carries TRBV7-4 and TRBJ2-3; the match to TRBD2 covers 7 bases. Sequenced material: sorted CD4+, CD8+, or CD8+CD57+ T cells (not recorded which) from PBMCs. The sequence came from a human donor with severe aplastic anemia or a healthy control (not recorded which). This chain's CDR3 is CASSSSGVGDTQYF. In nucleotides, the CDR3 is TGTGCCAGCAGCTCAAGCGGGGTGGGAGATACGCAGTATTTT. The entire variable domain, with the rest obtained from reference TRBV7-4 and TRBJ2-3, is as follows: GAGVSQSPRYKVAKRGRDVALRCDSISGHVTLYWYRQTLGQGSEVLTYSQSDAQRDKSGRPSGRFSAERPERSVSTLKIQRTEQGDSAVYLCASSSSGVGDTQYFGPGTRLTVL.